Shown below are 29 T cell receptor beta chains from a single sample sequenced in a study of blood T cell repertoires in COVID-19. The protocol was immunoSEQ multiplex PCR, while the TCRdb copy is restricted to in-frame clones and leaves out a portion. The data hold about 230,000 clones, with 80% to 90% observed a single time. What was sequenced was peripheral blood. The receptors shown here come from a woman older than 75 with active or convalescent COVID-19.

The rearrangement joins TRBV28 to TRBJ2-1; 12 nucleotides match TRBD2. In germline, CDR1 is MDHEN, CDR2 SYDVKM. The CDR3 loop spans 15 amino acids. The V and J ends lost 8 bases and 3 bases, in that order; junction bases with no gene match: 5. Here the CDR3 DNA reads TGTGCCAGCGGCAAACTAGCGGGGGGCTACAATGAGCAGTTCTTC. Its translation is CASGKLAGGYNEQFF.

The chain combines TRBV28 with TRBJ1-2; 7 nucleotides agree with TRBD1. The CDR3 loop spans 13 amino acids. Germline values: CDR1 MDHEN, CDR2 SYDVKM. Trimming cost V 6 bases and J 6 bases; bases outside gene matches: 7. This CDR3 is CASRQGQAHGYTF. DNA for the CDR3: TGTGCCAGCAGACAAGGACAGGCCCATGGCTACACCTTC.

The CDR3 DNA reads as TGTGCCAGCAGCCAAGTCCGTTTAGAGACCCAGTACTTC. Protein: CASSQVRLETQYF. This sequence joins TRBV4-2 and TRBJ2-5; no definite D call. This CDR3 contains 13 residues. In germline, CDR1 is LGHNA, CDR2 YNFKEQ. Trimming left V 1 base short and J 4 bases short, with 7 bases between.

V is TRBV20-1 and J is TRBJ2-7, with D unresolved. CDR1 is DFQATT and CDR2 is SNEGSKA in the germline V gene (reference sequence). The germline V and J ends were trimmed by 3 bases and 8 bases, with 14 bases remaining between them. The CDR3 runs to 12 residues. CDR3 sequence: CSASLRDGKQYF. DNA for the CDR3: TGCAGTGCTAGTCTACGAGATGGTAAGCAGTACTTC.

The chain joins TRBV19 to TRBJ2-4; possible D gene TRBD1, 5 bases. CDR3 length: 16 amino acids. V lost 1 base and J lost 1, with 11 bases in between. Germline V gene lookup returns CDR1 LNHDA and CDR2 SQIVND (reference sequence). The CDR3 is CASSIVKGLAKNIQYF. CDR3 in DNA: TGTGCCAGTAGTATAGTTAAGGGGTTGGCCAAAAACATTCAGTACTTC.

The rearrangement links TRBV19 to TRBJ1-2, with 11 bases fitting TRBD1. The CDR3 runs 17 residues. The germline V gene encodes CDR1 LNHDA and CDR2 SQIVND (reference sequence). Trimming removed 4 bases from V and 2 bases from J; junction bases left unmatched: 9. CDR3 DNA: TGTGCCAGTAGTAACCCCGGGACAGGGGGGCTCAACTATGGCTACACCTTC. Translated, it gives CASSNPGTGGLNYGYTF.

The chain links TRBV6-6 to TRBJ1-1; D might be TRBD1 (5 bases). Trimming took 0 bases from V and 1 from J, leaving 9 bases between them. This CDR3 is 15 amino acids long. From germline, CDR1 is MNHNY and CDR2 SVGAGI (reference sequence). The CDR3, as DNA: TGTGCCAGCAGTTACTCGTATACAGGGAACACTGAAGCTTTCTTT. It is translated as CASSYSYTGNTEAFF.

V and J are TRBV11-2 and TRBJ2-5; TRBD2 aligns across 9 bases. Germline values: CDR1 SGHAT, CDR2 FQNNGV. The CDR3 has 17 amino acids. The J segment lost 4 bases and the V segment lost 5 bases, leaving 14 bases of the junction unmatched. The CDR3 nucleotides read TGTGCCAGCAGCCCCCGATTGAGCGGGGGGCCGGGAGAGACCCAGTACTTC. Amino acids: CASSPRLSGGPGETQYF.

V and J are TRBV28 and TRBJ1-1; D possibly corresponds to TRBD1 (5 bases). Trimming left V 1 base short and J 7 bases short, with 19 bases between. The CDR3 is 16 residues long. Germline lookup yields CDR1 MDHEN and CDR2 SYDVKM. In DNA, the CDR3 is TGTGCCAGCAGTTTATCGGGGGGTTGGCTGCAAGGTGAAGCTTTCTTT. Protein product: CASSLSGGWLQGEAFF.

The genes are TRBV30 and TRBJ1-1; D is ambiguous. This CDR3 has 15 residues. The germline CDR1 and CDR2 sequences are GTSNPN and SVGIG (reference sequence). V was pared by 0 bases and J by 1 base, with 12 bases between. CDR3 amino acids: CAWSVRGLGNTEAFF. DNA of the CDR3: TGTGCCTGGAGTGTACGAGGACTCGGGAACACTGAAGCTTTCTTT.

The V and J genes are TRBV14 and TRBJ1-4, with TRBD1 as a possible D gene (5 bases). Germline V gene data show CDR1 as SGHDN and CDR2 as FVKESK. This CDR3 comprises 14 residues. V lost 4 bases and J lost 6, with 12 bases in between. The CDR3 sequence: CASSPVGLDEKLFF. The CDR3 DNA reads TGTGCCAGCAGCCCGGTGGGGCTGGATGAAAAACTGTTTTTT. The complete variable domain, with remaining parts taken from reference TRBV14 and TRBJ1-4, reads EAGVTQFPSHSVIEKGQTVTLRCDPISGHDNLYWYRRVMGKEIKFLLHFVKESKQDESGMPNNRFLAERTGGTYSTLKVQPAELEDSGVYFCASSPVGLDEKLFFGSGTQLSVL.

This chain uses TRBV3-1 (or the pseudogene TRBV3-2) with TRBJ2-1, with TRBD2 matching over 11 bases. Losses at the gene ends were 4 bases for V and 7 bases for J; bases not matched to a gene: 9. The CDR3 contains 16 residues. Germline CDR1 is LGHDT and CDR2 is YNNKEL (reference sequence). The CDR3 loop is CASSLDTSGGRNEQFF. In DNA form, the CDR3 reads TGTGCCAGCAGCCTCGATACTAGCGGGGGAAGGAATGAGCAGTTCTTC.

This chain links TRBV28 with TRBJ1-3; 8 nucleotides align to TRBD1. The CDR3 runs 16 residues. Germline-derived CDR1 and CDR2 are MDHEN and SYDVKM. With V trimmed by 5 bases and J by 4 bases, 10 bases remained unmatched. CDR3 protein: CASSGGTGGYGNTIYF. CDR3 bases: TGTGCCAGCAGTGGGGGAACAGGGGGATACGGAAACACCATATATTTT.

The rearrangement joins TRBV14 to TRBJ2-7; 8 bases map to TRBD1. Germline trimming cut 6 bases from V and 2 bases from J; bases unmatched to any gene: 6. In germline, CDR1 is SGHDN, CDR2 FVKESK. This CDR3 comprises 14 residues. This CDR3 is CASRTTGDTYEQYF. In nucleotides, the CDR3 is TGTGCCAGCAGGACGACAGGGGACACCTACGAGCAGTACTTC. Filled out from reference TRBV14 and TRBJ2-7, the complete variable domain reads EAGVTQFPSHSVIEKGQTVTLRCDPISGHDNLYWYRRVMGKEIKFLLHFVKESKQDESGMPNNRFLAERTGGTYSTLKVQPAELEDSGVYFCASRTTGDTYEQYFGPGTRLTVT.

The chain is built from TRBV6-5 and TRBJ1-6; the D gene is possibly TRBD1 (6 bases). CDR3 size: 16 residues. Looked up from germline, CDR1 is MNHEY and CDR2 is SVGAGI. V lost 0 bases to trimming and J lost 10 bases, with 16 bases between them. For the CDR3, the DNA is TGTGCCAGCAGTTACTCGAGGCAGGGGTCGAAGTCACCCCTCCACTTT. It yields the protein CASSYSRQGSKSPLHF.

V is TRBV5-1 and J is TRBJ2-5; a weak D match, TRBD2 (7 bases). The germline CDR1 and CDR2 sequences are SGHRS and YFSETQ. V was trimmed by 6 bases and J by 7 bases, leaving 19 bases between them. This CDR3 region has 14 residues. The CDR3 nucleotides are TGCGCCAGCACTAGGGGCGGGGGCGGTGTGACCCAGTACTTC. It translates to CASTRGGGGVTQYF.

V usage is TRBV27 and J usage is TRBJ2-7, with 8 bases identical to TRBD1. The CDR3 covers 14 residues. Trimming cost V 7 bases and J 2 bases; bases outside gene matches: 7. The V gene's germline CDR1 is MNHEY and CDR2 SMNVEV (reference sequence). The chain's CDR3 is CASTEDRAPYEQYF. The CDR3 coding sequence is TGTGCCAGCACCGAGGACAGGGCACCCTACGAGCAGTACTTC.

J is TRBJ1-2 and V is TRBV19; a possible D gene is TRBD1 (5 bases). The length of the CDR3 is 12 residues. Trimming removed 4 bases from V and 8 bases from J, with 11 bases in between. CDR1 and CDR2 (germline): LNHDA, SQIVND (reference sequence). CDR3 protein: CASSTRQSGYTF. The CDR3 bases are TGTGCCAGTAGTACCCGACAGTCGGGCTACACCTTC. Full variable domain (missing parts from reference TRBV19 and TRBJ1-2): DGGITQSPKYLFRKEGQNVTLSCEQNLNHDAMYWYRQDPGQGLRLIYYSQIVNDFQKGDIAEGYSVSREKKESFPLTVTSAQKNPTAFYLCASSTRQSGYTFGSGTRLTVV.

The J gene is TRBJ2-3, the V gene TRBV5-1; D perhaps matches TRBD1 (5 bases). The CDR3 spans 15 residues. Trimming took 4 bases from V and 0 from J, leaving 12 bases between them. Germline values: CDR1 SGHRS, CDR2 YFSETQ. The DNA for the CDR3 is TGCGCCAGCAGCACTGTGGCAGGGAGCACAGATACGCAGTATTTT. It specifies CASSTVAGSTDTQYF.

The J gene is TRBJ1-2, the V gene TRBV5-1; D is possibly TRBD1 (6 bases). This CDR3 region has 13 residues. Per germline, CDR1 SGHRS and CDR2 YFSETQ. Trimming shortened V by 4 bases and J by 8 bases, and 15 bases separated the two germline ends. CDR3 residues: CASSQTGLKGYTF. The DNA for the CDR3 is TGCGCCAGCAGCCAGACAGGACTGAAAGGCTACACCTTC.

The CDR3 region has the DNA TGTGCCAGCTCACTAGCGGGGGGCTCCAAAAACATTCAGTACTTC. Translating gives CASSLAGGSKNIQYF. The rearrangement joins TRBV18 to TRBJ2-4, with 10 bases fitting TRBD2. V lost 4 bases to trimming and J lost 2 bases; unmatched junction nucleotides: 2. The CDR3 is 15 amino acids. Germline values: CDR1 KGHSH, CDR2 LQKENI.

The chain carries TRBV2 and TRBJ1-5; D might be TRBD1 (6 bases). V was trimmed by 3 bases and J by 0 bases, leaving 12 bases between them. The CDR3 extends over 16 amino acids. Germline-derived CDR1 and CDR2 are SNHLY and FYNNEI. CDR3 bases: TGTGCCAGCAGTGATCAGGGGCCGGATAGCAATCAGCCCCAGCATTTT. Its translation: CASSDQGPDSNQPQHF.

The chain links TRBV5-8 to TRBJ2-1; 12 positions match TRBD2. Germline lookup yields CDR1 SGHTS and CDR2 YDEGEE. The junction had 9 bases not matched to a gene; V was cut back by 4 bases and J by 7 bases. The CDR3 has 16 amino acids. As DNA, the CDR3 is TGTGCCAGCAGCCCGCGACTAGCGGGAGCTCGGAATGAGCAGTTCTTC. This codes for CASSPRLAGARNEQFF.

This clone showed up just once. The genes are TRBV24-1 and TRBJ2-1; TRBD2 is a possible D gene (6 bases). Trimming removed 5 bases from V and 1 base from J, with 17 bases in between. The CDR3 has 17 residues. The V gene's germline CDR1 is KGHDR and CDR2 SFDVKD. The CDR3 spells CATSGVGGAGSYNEQFF. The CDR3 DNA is TGTGCCACCAGTGGGGTTGGGGGTGCGGGGTCCTACAATGAGCAGTTCTTC.

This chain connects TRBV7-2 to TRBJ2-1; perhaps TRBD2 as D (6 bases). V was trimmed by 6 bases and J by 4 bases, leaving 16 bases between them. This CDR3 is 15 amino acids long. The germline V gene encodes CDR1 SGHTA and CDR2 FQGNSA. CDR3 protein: CASRAPGLRYNEQFF. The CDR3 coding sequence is TGTGCCAGCAGGGCCCCGGGACTCCGGTACAATGAGCAGTTCTTC.

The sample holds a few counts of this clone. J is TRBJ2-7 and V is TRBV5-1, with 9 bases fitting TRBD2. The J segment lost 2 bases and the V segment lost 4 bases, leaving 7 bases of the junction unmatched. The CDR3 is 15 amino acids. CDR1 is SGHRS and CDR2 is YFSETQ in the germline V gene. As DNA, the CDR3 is TGCGCCAGCAGCCCACGGACTAGCGATGCCTACGAGCAGTACTTC. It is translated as CASSPRTSDAYEQYF.

The chain's CDR3 is CAISRGSSNQPQHF. CDR3 sequence (DNA): TGTGCCATCAGCAGAGGGAGTAGCAATCAGCCCCAGCATTTT. The chain combines TRBV10-3 with TRBJ1-5; D gene unclear. The ends were cut back, 6 bases at V and 0 bases at J, with 9 bases in the middle. This CDR3 is 14 amino acids long. CDR1 ENHRY and CDR2 SYGVKD come from the germline V gene.

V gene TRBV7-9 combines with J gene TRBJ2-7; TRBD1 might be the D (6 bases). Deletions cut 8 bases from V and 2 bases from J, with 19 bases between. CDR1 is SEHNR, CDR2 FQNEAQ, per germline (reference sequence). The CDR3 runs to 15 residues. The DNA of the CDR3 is TGTGCCAGCGGGGGAAAAGGGGGTTCCACCTACGAGCAGTACTTC. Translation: CASGGKGGSTYEQYF. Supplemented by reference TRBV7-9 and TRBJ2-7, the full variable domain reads DTGVSQNPRHKITKRGQNVTFRCDPISEHNRLYWYRQTLGQGPEFLTYFQNEAQLEKSRLLSDRFSAERPKGSFSTLEIQRTEQGDSAMYLCASGGKGGSTYEQYFGPGTRLTVT.

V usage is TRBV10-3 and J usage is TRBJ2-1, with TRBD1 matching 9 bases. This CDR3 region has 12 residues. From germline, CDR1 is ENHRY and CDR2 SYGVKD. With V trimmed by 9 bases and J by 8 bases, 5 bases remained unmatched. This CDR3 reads CAIEGQGHEQFF. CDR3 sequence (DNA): TGTGCCATAGAGGGACAGGGCCATGAGCAGTTCTTC.